This TCR beta chain is from a study of beta chain features in type 1 diabetes (dated by TCRdb to 2016 to 2018). Looking at the study overall: Mean age, gender distribution, total cell number and subset yield did not differ between patients and healthy donors. The study compared the TCRB repertoires of sorted circulating CD4+ T cell subsets in recently diagnosed type 1 diabetes patients with those in matched healthy donors. A total of some 110 million sorted cells were examined across all samples, and a strong correlation was observed between cell number per subset and RNA yield. Regulatory and stem cell-like memory subsets were obtained from only 8 patients and roughly 8 healthy donors, while naive and central memory subsets were obtained from all 30 or so donors.

All of the isolated RNA was reverse transcribed with the High Capacity cDNA Reverse Transcription Kit, so expressed TCRB transcripts were sequenced. Naive, central memory and regulatory T cell samples underwent deep immunoSEQ sequencing, averaging around 3.7 million total reads per sample. Sorted cells were lysed in RLT buffer, and RNA was extracted using DNase-treated RNeasy Micro or Mini kits according to cell number. To prevent cross-contamination, every cell subset was processed on its own, while patient and healthy donor samples were processed together. The immunoSEQ multiplex PCR was used to amplify TCRB sequences from cDNA, generating 87-bp fragments that spanned the CDR3 region. Sequencing of the amplicons was performed on the Illumina HiSeq platform. The paper's processing steps were these. PCR bias was computationally corrected using synthetic template baselines, reads within Hamming distance 2 were collapsed, and singletons that could not be merged were discarded. By aligning reads against IMGT, V, D and J genes, CDR3 length, and insertions or deletions at six rearrangement sites were assigned. Within each subset, clonotype counts were normalized to the number of sorted cells before true diversity and Gini coefficients were calculated with the tcR R package. Repertoire sharing was quantified using the overlap coefficient calculated on TCRB nucleotide sequences. As a proxy for the pre-selection repertoire, out-of-frame TCRB sequences from naive cells were analyzed. The source is immuneACCESS, and TCRdb retained only in-frame sequences with V and J called. Part of the clones is not carried over; for the studies checked, unresolved V genes explain less than half of this, and the remainder is unexplained. The V and J calls and clone size were taken over from that table, and D and trimming were inferred from the DNA. A total of fewer than 900,000 clones appear in this sample, roughly 15% of them only once. 0.023% of the sample belongs to the ten largest clones.

Each donor gave one peripheral blood draw, averaging around 120 mL, which was collected into heparinised tubes. A BD FACSAria II was used to sort naive, central memory, regulatory and stem cell-like memory CD4+ T cells with a panel that included CD45RO, CCR7, CD25, CD127, CD95 and CD27. All sorted populations exceeded 98% purity. Right away, PBMCs were isolated by Lymphoprep density gradient centrifugation and were stained directly, with no culture step. To minimize batch effects, samples were stained and sorted in pairs, one healthy donor with one patient per experiment. With regard to this clone: Its antigen specificity is not known. Per-base qualities were not stored, and no clone one base away is much larger.

Overall study results and their limits: Because cDNA was sequenced instead of genomic DNA, activated cells with high expression could be over-represented, although the groups did not differ in activation or CD3 levels. Only small numbers of individuals were included in the HLA sub-analyses, which left unresolved whether HLA type had any influence on TCRB rearrangement. Patients with type 1 diabetes made fewer insertions and deleted more nucleotides at VDJ recombination sites, implying thymic rearrangement abnormalities. Naive, central memory and regulatory TCRB repertoires appeared to be more alike among patients than among healthy donors. Shorter templates might have been favored by PCR, but patient and control samples were amplified and corrected together, so both groups would have been affected equally by any skew. In all four CD4+ subsets, TCRB CDR3 length was moderately but significantly shorter in type 1 diabetes patients.

The CDR3 sequence holds 12 residues, the cysteine and phenylalanine included. CDR3 DNA only is kept here, 36 bases in frame from base 1. CDR1 and CDR2 are drawn from the germline V gene: SGHTA, FQGTGA. The trim is 2 bases for V and 9 bases for J, with a gap of 8 bases between the germline ends. The chain uses TRBV7-3 and TRBJ2-1; D gene: possibly TRBD2, on 6 matching bases. The sequencing sample was made of naive CD4+ T cells from blood. The cell subset or site tag for this specimen amounts to: true naive CD4+ T cells. This sequence was found in a young woman in good health. The DNA is as follows: TGTGCCAGCAGCTTATACGGGGGTGAGCAGTTCTTC. This gives the protein CASSLYGGEQFF. The variable domain in full, with residues beyond the CDR3 obtained from the reference TRBV7-3 and TRBJ2-1 genes, is GAGVSQTPSNKVTEKGKYVELRCDPISGHTALYWYRQSLGQGPEFLIYFQGTGAADDSGLPNDRFFAVRPEGSVSTLKIQRTERGDSAVYLCASSLYGGEQFFGPGTRLTVL.